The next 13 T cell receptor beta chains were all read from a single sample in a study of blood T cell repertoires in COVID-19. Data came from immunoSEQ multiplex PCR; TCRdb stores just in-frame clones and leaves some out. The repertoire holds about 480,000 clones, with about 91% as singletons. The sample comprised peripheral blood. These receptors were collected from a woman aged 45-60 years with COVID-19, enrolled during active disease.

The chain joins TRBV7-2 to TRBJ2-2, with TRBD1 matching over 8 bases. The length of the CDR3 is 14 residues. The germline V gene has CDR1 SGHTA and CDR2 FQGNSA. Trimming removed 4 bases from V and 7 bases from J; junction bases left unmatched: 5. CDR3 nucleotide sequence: TGTGCCAGCAGCTCACGGGGACAGGACGGGGAGCTGTTTTTT. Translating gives CASSSRGQDGELFF.

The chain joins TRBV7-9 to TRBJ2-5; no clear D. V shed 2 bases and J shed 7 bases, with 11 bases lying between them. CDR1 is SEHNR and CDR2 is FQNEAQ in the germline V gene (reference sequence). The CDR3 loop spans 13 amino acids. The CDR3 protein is CASSLLGVGTQYF. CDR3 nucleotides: TGTGCCAGCAGCTTACTAGGAGTGGGGACCCAGTACTTC.

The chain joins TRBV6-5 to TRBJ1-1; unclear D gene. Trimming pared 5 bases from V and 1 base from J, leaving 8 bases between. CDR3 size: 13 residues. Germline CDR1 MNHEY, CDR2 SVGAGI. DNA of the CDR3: TGTGCCAGCAGTATTACACAGAACACTGAAGCTTTCTTT. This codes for CASSITQNTEAFF.

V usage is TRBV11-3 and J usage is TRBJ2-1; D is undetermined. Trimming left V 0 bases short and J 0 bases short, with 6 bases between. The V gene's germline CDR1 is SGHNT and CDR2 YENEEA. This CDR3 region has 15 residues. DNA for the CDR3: TGTGCCAGCAGCTTAGAACAGAGCTCCTACAATGAGCAGTTCTTC. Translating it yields CASSLEQSSYNEQFF.

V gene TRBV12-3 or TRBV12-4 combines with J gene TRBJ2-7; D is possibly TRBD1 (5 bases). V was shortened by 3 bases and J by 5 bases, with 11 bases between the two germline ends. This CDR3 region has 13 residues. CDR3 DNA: TGTGCCAGCAGTTTGGGGCAGAGAGACGAGCAGTACTTC. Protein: CASSLGQRDEQYF.

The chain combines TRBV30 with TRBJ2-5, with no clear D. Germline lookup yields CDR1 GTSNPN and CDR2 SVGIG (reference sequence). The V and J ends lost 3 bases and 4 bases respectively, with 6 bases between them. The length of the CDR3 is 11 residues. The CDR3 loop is CAWSTTETQYF. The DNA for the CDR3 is TGTGCCTGGAGCACTACAGAGACCCAGTACTTC.

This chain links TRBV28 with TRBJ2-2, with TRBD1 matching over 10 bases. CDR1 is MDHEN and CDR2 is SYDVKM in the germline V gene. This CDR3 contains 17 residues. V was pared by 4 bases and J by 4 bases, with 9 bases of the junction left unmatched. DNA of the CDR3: TGTGCCAGCAGTTCCCCCGGGACAGGGGAAAGCACCGGGGAGCTGTTTTTT. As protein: CASSSPGTGESTGELFF.

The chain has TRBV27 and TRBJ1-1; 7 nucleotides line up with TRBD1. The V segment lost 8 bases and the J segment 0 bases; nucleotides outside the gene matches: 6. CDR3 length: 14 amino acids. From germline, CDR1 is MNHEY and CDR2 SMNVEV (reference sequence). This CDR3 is CASRQGWVNTEAFF. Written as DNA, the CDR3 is TGTGCCAGCCGACAGGGTTGGGTGAACACTGAAGCTTTCTTT.

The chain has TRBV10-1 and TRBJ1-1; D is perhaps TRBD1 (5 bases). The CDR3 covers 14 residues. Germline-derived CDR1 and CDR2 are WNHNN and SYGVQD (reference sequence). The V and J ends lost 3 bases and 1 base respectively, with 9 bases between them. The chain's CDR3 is CASSEGRGNTEAFF. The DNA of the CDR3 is TGCGCCAGCAGTGAAGGAAGGGGGAACACTGAAGCTTTCTTT.

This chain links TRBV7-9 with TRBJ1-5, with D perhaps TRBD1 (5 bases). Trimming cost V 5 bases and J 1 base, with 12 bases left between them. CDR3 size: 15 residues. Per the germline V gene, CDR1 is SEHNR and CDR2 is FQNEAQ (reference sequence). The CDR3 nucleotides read TGTGCCAGCAGCCCCCTTGGGGGGAGCAATCAGCCCCAGCATTTT. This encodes CASSPLGGSNQPQHF. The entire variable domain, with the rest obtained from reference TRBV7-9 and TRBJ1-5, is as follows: DTGVSQNPRHKITKRGQNVTFRCDPISEHNRLYWYRQTLGQGPEFLTYFQNEAQLEKSRLLSDRFSAERPKGSFSTLEIQRTEQGDSAMYLCASSPLGGSNQPQHFGDGTRLSIL.

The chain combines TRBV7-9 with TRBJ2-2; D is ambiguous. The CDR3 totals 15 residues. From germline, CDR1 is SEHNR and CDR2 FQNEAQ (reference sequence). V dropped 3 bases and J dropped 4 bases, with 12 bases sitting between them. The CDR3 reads CASSFMSISTGELFF. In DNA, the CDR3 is TGTGCCAGCAGCTTTATGTCTATTTCCACCGGGGAGCTGTTTTTT. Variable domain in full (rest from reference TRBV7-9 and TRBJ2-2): DTGVSQNPRHKITKRGQNVTFRCDPISEHNRLYWYRQTLGQGPEFLTYFQNEAQLEKSRLLSDRFSAERPKGSFSTLEIQRTEQGDSAMYLCASSFMSISTGELFFGEGSRLTVL.

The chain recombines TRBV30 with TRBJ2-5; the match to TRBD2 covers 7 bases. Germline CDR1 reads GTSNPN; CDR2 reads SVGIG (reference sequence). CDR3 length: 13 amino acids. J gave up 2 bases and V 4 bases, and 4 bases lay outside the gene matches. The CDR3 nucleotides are TGTGCCTGGACGGGGGGTTTACAAGAGACCCAGTACTTC. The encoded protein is CAWTGGLQETQYF. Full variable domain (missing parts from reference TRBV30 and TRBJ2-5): SQTIHQWPATLVQPVGSPLSLECTVEGTSNPNLYWYRQAAGRGLQLLFYSVGIGQISSEVPQNLSASRPQDRQFILSSKKLLLSDSGFYLCAWTGGLQETQYFGPGTRLLVL.

CDR3 protein: CASRTETDTQYF. DNA for the CDR3: TGTGCCAGCAGGACGGAGACAGATACGCAGTATTTT. The chain combines TRBV6-5 with TRBJ2-3; D gene ambiguous. The ends were cut back, 6 bases at V and 3 bases at J, with 7 bases in the middle. Germline-derived CDR1 and CDR2 are MNHEY and SVGAGI. CDR3 length: 12 residues.